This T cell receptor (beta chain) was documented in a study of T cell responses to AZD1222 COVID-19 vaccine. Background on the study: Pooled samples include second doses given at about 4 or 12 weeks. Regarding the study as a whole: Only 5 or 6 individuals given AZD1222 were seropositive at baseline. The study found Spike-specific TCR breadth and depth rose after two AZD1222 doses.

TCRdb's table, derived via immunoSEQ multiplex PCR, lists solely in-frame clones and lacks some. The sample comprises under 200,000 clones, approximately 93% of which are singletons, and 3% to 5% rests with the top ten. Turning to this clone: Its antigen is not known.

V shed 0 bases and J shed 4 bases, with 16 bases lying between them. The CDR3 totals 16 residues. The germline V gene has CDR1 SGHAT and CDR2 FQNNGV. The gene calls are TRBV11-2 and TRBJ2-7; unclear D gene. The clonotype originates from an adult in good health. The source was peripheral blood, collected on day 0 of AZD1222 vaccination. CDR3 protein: CASSLDSGGLPYEQYF. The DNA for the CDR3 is TGTGCCAGCAGCTTAGATTCTGGCGGATTACCATACGAGCAGTACTTC.